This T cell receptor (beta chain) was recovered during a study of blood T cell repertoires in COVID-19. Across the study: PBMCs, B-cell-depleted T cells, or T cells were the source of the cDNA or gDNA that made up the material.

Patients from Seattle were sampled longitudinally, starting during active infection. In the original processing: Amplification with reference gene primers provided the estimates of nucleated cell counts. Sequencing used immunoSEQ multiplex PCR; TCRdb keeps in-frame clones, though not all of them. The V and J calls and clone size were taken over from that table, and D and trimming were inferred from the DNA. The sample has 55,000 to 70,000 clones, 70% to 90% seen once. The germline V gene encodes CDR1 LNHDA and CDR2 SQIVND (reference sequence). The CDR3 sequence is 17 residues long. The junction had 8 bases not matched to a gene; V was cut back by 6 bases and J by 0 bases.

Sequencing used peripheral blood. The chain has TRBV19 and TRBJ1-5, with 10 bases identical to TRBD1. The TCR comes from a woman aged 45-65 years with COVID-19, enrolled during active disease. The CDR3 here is CASRTRTGGNSNQPQHF. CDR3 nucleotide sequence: TGTGCCAGTAGAACTAGGACAGGGGGTAATAGCAATCAGCCCCAGCATTTT.